This TCR beta chain came from a study of CD8+CD57+ T cells in acquired aplastic anemia. Study conclusions and caveats: It was found that some 31 CD8+ CDR3 sequences were shared between patients and controls.

Trimming cost V 3 bases and J 5 bases; bases outside gene matches: 12. Germline assignment: CDR1 MGHDK and CDR2 SYGVNS. This CDR3 has 16 residues. Profiles of TCR beta VDJ and CDR3 were generated from a genomic DNA template. TCRdb redid the calling of the reads with MiXCR, one entry per CDR3 protein. The table records about 40,000 distinct CDR3 sequences, 60% to 70% of them present only once. This clonotype was seen a few times. Its antigen is currently unknown. Whoever was chosen for sequencing had shown CD8+CD57+ cell expansion by flow cytometry. The chain combines TRBV25-1 with TRBJ2-5; the match to TRBD1 covers 7 bases. The sequenced material came from sorted CD4+, CD8+, or CD8+CD57+ T cells (not recorded which) from PBMCs. The TCR comes from a human donor with aplastic anemia. CDR3 nucleotide sequence: TGTGCCAGCAGTGAGTGGACAGGTTACACCGGGGAGACCCAGTACTTC. Translation: CASSEWTGYTGETQYF.